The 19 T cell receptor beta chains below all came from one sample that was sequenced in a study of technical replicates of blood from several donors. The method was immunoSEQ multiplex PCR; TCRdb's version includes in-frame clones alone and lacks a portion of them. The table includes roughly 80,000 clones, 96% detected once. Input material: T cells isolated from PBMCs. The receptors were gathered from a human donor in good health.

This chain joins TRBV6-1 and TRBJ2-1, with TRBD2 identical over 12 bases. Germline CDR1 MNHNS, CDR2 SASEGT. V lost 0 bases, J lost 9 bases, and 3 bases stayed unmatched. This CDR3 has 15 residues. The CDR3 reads CASSEARLAGVEQFF. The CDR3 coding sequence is TGTGCCAGCAGTGAAGCTAGACTAGCGGGGGTTGAGCAGTTCTTC.

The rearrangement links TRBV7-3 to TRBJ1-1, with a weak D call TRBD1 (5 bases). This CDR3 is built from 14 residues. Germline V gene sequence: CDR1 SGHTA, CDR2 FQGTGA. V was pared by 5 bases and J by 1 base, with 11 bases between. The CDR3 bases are TGTGCCAGCAGCCCAGGGTTTCGGAACACTGAAGCTTTCTTT. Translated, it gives CASSPGFRNTEAFF. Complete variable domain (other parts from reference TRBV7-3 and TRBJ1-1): GAGVSQTPSNKVTEKGKYVELRCDPISGHTALYWYRQSLGQGPEFLIYFQGTGAADDSGLPNDRFFAVRPEGSVSTLKIQRTERGDSAVYLCASSPGFRNTEAFFGQGTRLTVV.

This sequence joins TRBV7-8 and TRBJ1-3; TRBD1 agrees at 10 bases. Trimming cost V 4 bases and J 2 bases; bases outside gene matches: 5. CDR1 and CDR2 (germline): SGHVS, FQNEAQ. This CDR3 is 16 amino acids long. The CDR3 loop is CASSSDRGSTGNTIYF. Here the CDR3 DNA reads TGTGCCAGCAGCTCGGACAGGGGGAGTACTGGAAACACCATATATTTT.

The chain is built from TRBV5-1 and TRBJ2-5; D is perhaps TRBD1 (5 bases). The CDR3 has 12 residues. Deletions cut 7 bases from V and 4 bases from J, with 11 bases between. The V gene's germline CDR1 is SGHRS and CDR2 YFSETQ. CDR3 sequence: CASGRGLETQYF. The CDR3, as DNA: TGCGCCAGCGGAAGGGGCCTAGAGACCCAGTACTTC.

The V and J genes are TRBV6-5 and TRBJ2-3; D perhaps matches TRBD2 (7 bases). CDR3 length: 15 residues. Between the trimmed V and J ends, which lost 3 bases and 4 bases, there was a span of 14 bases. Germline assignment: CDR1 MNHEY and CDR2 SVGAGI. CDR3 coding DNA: TGTGCCAGCAGTTATTGGGGGGGGGCCTCAGATACGCAGTATTTT. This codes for CASSYWGGASDTQYF.

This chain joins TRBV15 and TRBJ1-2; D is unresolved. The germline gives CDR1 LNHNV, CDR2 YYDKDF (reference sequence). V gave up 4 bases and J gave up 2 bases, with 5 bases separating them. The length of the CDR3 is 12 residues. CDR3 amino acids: CATSNRNYGYTF. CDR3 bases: TGTGCCACCAGCAACAGAAACTATGGCTACACCTTC.

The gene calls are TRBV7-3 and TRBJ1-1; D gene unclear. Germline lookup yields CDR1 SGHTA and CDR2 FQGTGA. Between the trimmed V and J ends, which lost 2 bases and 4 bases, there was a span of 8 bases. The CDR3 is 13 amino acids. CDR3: CASSLRGFTEAFF. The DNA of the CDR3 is TGTGCCAGCAGCTTACGGGGTTTCACTGAAGCTTTCTTT.

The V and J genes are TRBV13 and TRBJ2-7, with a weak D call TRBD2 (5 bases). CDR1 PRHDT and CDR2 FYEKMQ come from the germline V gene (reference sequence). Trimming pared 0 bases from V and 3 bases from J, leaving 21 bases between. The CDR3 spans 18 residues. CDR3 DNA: TGTGCCAGCAGCTTAGGCCTATTAGGTTCAGCGGAGCTCTACGAGCAGTACTTC. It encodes CASSLGLLGSAELYEQYF.

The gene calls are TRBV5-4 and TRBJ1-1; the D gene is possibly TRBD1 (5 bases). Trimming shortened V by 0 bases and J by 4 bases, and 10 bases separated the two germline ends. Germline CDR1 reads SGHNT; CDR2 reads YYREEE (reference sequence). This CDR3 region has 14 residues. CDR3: CASSLGQGGTEAFF. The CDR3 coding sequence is TGTGCCAGCAGCTTGGGCCAGGGAGGCACTGAAGCTTTCTTT.

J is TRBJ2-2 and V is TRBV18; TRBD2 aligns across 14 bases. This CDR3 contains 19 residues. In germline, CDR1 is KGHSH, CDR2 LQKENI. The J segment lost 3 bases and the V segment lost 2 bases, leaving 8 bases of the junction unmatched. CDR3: CASSPSAGLAGADTGELFF. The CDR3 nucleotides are TGTGCCAGCTCACCATCCGCGGGACTAGCGGGAGCTGACACCGGGGAGCTGTTTTTT.

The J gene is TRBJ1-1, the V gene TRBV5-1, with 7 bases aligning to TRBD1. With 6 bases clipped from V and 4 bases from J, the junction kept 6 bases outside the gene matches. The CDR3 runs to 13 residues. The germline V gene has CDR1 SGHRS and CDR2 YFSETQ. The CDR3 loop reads CASMGNRGTEAFF. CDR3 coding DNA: TGCGCCAGCATGGGGAACAGGGGCACTGAAGCTTTCTTT. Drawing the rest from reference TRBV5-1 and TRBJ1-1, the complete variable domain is KAGVTQTPRYLIKTRGQQVTLSCSPISGHRSVSWYQQTPGQGLQFLFEYFSETQRNKGNFPGRFSGRQFSNSRSEMNVSTLELGDSALYLCASMGNRGTEAFFGQGTRLTVV.

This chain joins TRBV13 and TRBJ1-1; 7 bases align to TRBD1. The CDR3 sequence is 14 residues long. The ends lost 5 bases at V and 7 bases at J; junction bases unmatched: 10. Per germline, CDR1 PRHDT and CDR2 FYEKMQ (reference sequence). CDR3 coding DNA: TGTGCCAGCAGCCAAATCACCGGGACAGATGAAGCTTTCTTT. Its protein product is CASSQITGTDEAFF.

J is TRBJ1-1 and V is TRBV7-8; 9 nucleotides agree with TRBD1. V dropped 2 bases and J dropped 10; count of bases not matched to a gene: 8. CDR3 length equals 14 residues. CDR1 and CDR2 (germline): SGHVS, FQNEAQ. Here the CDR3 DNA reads TGTGCCAGCAGCTTAAAATCTGGGACAGGGAGAGCTTTCTTT. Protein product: CASSLKSGTGRAFF.

CDR3 nucleotide sequence: TGTGCCAGCAGCGAATTCAGCGGGGGGGCCGAAGAGACCCAGTACTTC. Its protein product is CASSEFSGGAEETQYF. This rearrangement joins TRBV11-2 to TRBJ2-5; 10 bases agree with TRBD2. V lost 5 bases and J lost 3; bases outside the gene matches: 9. The germline CDR1 and CDR2 sequences are SGHAT and FQNNGV. The CDR3 consists of 16 residues. Looking up the rest from reference TRBV11-2 and TRBJ2-5 gives the full variable domain: EAGVAQSPRYKIIEKRQSVAFWCNPISGHATLYWYQQILGQGPKLLIQFQNNGVVDDSQLPKDRFSAERLKGVDSTLKIQPAKLEDSAVYLCASSEFSGGAEETQYFGPGTRLLVL.

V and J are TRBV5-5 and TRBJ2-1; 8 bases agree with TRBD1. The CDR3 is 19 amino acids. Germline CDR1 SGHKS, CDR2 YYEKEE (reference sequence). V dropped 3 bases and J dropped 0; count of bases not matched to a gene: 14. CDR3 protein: CASSSGAAGQADSYNEQFF. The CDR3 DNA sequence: TGTGCCAGCAGCTCGGGTGCGGCGGGACAGGCGGACTCCTACAATGAGCAGTTCTTC.

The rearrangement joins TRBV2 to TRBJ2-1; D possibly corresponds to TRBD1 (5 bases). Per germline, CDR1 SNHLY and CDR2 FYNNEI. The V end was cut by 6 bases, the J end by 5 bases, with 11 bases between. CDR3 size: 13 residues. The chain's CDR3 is CASRVQGDNEQFF. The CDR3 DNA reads TGTGCCAGCAGGGTTCAAGGGGACAATGAGCAGTTCTTC.

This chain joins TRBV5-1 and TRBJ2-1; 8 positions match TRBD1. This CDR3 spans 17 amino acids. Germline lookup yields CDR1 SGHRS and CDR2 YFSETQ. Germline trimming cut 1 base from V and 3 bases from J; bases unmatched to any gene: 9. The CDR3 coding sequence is TGCGCCAGCAGCTTGCCGACGGGACAGGTTTTCTACAATGAGCAGTTCTTC. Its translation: CASSLPTGQVFYNEQFF.

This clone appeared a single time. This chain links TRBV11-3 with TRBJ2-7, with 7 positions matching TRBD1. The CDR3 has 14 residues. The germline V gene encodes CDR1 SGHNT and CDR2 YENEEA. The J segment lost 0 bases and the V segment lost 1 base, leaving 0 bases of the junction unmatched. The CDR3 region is CASSLGTGSYEQYF. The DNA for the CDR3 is TGTGCCAGCAGCTTAGGGACAGGCTCCTACGAGCAGTACTTC.

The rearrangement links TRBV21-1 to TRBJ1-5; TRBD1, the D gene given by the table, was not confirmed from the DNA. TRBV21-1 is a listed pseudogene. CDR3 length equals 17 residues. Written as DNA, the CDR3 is TGTGCCAGCAGCAAAGGACGGACAGGGGCCTCCAATCAGCCCCAGCATTTT. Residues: CASSKGRTGASNQPQHF.